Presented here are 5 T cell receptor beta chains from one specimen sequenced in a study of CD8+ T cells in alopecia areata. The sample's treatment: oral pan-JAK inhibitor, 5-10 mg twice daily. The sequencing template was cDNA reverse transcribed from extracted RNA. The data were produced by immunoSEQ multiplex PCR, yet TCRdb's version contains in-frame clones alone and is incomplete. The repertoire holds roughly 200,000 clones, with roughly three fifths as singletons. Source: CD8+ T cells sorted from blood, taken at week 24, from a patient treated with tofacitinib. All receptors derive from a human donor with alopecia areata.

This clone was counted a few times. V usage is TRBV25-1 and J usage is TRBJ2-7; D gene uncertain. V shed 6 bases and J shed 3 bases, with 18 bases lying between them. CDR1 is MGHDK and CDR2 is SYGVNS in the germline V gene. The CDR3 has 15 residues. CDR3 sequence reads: CASSSPSLADYEQYF. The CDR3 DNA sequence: TGTGCCAGCAGCTCTCCTTCGTTGGCAGACTACGAGCAGTACTTC.

CDR3 coding DNA: TGTGCCAGCACGAGTTTCGCTAGCGGGGGGCCAAGTGAGCAGTTCTTC. Amino acid sequence: CASTSFASGGPSEQFF. The chain combines TRBV25-1 with TRBJ2-1; 11 bases fit TRBD2. From germline, CDR1 is MGHDK and CDR2 SYGVNS. The junction had 14 bases not matched to a gene; V was cut back by 7 bases and J by 9 bases. CDR3 length: 16 residues.

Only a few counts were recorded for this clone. CDR3: CASSSITDTQYF. In nucleotides, the CDR3 is TGTGCCAGCAGCTCGATCACAGATACGCAGTATTTT. This chain joins TRBV5-6 and TRBJ2-3; no clear D. CDR1 SGHDT and CDR2 YYEEEE come from the germline V gene. V lost 3 bases, J lost 2 bases, and 4 bases lay in between. The CDR3 runs to 12 residues.

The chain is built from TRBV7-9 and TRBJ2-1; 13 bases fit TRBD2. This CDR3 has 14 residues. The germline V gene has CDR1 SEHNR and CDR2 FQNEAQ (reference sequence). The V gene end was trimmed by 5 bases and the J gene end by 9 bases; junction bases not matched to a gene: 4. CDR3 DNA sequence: TGTGCCAGCAGCACTAGCGGGGGGGCAGGTGAGCAGTTCTTC. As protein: CASSTSGGAGEQFF.

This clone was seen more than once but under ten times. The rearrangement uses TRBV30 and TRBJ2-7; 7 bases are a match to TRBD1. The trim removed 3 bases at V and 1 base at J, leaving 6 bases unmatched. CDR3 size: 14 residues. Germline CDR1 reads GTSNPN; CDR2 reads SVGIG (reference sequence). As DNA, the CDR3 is TGTGCCTGGAGGTCCCGGGACAGATCCTACGAGCAGTACTTC. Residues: CAWRSRDRSYEQYF. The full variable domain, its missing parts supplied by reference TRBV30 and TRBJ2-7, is SQTIHQWPATLVQPVGSPLSLECTVEGTSNPNLYWYRQAAGRGLQLLFYSVGIGQISSEVPQNLSASRPQDRQFILSSKKLLLSDSGFYLCAWRSRDRSYEQYFGPGTRLTVT.